This TCR beta chain came from a study of shared clonotypes between healthy human individuals. About this clone: The antigen remains undetermined.

Genomic DNA of every subset was divided equally among multiple immunoSEQ plates. When replicate PCRs were run on sorted subsets, they used approximately 0.2 ug DNA, about 31,000 T cell genomes. In the authors' methods: There were no quality scores in the junction-only immunoSEQ sequences, so filtering differed. Profiled with immunoSEQ multiplex PCR; TCRdb holds only in-frame clones, not every one. V and J calls and clone size are copied from that table; D and trimming were computed from the DNA. The sample contains 1.6 million or so clones, 97% to 99% of which appear only once. Study-wide results and limits: Clonotypes shared by all four donors outscored non-shared clonotypes in generation probability.

Trimming stripped 4 bases from V and 2 bases from J, with 8 bases between. Germline V gene lookup returns CDR1 MNHGY and CDR2 SAAAGT. The CDR3 is 13 amino acids. V is TRBV6-8 and J is TRBJ1-2; D is ambiguous. The source material was naive CD4+ T cells sorted from blood. Regarding subset: CD45RA+ positively selected. The TCR comes from a young man in good health. The CDR3 DNA sequence: TGTGCCAGCAGTTGCCCTTGGAACTATGGCTACACCTTC. Its translation is CASSCPWNYGYTF.